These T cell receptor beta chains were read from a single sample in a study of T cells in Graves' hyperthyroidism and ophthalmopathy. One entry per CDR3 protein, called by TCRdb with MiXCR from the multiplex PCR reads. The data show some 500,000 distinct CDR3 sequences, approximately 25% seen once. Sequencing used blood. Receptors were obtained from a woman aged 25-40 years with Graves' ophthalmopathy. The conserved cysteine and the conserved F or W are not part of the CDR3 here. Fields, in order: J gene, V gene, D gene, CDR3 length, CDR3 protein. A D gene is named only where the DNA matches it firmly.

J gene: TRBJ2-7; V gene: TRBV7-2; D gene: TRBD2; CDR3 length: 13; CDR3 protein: ASSLQAGDPYEQY
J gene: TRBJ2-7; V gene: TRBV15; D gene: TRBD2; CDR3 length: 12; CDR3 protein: ATSRESSGGEQY
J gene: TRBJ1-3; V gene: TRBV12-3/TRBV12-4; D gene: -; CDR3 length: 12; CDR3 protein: ASSLSGLENTIY
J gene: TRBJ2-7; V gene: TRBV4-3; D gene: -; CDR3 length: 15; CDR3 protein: ASSQDPQGSDSYEQY
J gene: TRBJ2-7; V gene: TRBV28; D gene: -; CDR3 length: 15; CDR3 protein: ASSFLTGGASSYEQY
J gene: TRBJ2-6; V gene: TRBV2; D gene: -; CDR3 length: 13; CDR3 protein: ASSAGLAGANVLT
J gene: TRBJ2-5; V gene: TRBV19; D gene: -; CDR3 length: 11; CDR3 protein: ASSKGRGETQY
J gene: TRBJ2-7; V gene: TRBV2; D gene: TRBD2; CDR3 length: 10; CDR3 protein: ASRLAAYEQY
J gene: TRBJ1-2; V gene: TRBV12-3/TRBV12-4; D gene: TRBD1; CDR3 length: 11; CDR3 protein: ASSSPTGRGYT
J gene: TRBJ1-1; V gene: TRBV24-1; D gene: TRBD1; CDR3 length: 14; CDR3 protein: ATSDGRTGGRTEAF
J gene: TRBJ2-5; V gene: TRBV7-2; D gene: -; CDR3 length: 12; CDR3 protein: ASSPRALVETQY
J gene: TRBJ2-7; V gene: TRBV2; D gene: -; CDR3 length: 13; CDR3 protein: ASSDRVGGLYEQY
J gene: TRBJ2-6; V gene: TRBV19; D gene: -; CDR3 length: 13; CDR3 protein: ASSIGNPGANVLT
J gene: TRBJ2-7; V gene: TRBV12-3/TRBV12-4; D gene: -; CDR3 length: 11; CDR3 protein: ASSDSYLYEQY
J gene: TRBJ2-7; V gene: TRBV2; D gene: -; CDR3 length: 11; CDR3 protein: ASLWTSSYEQY
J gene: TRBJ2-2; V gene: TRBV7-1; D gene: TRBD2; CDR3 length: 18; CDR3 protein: ASRSTYGRTSGENTGELF
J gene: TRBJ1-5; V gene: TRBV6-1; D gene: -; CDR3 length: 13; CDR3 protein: ASSESGGGSQPQH
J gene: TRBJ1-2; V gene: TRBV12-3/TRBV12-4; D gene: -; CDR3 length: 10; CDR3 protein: ASTPRGDGYT
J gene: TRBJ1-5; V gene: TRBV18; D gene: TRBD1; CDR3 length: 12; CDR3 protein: ASSEDRGDQPQH
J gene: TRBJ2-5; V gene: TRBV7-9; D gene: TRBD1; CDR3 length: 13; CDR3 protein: ASSPRTGRRKTQY
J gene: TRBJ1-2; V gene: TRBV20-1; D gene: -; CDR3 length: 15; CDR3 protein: SAPPFRGTILGYGYT
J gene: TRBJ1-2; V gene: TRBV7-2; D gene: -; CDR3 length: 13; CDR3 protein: ASSLGTGHDYGYA
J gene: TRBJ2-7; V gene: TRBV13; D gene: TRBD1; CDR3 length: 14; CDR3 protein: ASSSHGTGIVYEQY
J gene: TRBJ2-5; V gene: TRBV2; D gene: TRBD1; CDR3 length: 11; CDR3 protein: ASRGQVLKTQY
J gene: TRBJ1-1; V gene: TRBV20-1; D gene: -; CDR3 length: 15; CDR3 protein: SARDWGSAPMNTEAF
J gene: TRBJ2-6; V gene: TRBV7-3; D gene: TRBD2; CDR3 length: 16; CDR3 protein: ASSLSGGGGAGANVLT
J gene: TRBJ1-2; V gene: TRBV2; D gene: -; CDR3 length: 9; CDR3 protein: ASGQGFGYT
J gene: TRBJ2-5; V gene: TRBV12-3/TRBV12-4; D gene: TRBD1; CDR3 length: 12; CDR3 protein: ASSPDRTQETQY
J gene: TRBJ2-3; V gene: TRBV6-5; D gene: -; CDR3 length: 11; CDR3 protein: ASSYPYTDTQY
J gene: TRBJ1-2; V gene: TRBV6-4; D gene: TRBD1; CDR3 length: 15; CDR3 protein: ASSDPEGQFYNYGYT
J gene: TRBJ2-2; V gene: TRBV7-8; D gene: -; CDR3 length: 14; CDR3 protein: ASSIYSSANTGELF
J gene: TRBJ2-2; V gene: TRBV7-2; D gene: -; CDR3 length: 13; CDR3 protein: ASSLSVTRTGELF
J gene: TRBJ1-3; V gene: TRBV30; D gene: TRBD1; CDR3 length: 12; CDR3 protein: AWTDRVYGNTIY
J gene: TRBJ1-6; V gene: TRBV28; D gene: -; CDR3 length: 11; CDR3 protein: ASNKDTNSPLH
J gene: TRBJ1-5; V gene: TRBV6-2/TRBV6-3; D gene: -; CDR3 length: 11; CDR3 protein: ASSGAVDQPQH
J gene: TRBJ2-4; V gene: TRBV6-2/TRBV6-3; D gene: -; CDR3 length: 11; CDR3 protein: ASSYSAKNIQY
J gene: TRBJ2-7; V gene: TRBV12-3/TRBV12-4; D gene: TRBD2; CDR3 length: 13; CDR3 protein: ASSPAGGTFYEQY
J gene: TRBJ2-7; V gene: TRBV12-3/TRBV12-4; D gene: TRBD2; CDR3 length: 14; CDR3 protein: ASSDYSGTSGPEQY
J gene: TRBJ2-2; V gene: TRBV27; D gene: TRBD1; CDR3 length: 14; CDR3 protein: ASSPADRAGTGELF
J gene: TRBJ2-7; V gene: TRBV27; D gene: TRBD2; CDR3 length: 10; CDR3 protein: ATGGGNYEQY
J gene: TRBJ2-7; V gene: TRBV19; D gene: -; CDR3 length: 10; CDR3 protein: ASSGTFYEQY
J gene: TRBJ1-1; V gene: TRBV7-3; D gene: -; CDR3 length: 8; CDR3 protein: AGLKRGPF
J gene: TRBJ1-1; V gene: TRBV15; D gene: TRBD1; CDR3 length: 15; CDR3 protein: ATSRVPTGYLNTEAF
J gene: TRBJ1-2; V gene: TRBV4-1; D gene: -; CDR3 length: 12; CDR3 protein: ASSQDPRGDGYT
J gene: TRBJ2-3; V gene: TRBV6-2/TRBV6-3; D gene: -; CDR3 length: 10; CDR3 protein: ASTKTPHTQY
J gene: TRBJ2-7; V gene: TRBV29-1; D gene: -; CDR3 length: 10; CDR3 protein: SVEASAYEQY
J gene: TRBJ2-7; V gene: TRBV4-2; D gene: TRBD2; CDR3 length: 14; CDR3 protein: ASSQEGLAGAYEQY
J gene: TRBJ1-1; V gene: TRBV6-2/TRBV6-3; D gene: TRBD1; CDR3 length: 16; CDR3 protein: ASSYSGGQGVIDTEAF
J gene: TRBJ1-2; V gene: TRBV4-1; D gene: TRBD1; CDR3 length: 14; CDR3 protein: ASSQGRTGSNYGYT
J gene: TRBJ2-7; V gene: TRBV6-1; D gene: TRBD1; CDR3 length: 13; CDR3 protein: ASSWTGMEDYEQY
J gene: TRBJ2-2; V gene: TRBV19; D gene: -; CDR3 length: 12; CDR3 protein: ASSIGGPIRELF
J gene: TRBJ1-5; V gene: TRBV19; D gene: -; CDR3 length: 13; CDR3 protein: ATSRWGLSNQPQH
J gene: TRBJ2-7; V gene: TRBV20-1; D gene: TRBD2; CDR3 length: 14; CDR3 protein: SATPVSGGLFYEQY
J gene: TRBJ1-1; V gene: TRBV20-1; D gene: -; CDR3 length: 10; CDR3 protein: SASGGGTEAF
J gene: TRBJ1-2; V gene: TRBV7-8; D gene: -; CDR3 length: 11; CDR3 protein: ASSDSDGGAYT
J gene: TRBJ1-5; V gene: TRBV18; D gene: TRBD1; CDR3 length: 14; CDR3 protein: ASSPPNGQGNQPQH
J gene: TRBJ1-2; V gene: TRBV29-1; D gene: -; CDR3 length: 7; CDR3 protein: SASFGYT